This paragraph covers one TCR beta chain sequence. The CDR3 extends over 19 amino acids. V was pared by 4 bases and J by 1 base, with 11 bases of the junction left unmatched. Germline loops: CDR1 SGDLS, CDR2 YYNGEE. This specimen belongs to a study of shared clonotypes between healthy human individuals. TCRdb's copy holds only in-frame clones and misses some; the assay was immunoSEQ multiplex PCR. The data hold roughly 2 million clones, with 90% to 95% observed a single time. The receptor was isolated from a man aged 18-30 years in good health. The sequenced material came from naive CD4+ T cells sorted from blood. The subset here: CD45RA+ positively selected. The chain carries TRBV9 and TRBJ2-1, with 13 bases lining up with TRBD2. The CDR3 DNA reads as TGTGCCAGCAGCCAAAGGACTAGCGGGGGCCGTGGGTCCTACAATGAGCAGTTCTTC. This codes for CASSQRTSGGRGSYNEQFF.